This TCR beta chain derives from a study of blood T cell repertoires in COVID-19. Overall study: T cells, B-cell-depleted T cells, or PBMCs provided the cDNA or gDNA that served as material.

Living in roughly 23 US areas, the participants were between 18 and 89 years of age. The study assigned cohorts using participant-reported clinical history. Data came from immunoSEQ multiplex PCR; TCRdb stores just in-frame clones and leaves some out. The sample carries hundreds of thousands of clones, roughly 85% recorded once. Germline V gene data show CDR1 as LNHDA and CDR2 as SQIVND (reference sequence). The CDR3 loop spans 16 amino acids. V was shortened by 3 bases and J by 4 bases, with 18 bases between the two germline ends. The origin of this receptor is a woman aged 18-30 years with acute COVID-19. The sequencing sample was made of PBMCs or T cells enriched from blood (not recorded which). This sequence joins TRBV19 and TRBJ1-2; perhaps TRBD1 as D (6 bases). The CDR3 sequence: CASSMVRQVLPYGYTF. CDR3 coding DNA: TGTGCCAGTAGTATGGTGAGACAGGTCCTCCCCTATGGCTACACCTTC.